This T cell receptor beta chain was found in a study of T cell responses to AZD1222 COVID-19 vaccine (dated by TCRdb to the early 2020s). Concerning the study at large: AZD1222 recipients with second doses at about 4 weeks or about 12 weeks were pooled, because spike-specific TCR depth and breadth did not differ between schedules. A total of 233 trial participants underwent TCR sequencing, of whom around 200 received two doses of AZD1222 and roughly 25 received two doses of the MenACWY control vaccine. Enrollment into the trials was organized by age into subgroups of 18-55, 56-69 and 70-plus years, and those subgroups contained roughly 150, 30 and 60 TCR-sequenced participants, respectively.

A distance of 13 bases separates the germline ends of V and J, which lose 2 bases and 6 bases respectively. From the cysteine through the phenylalanine, the CDR3 covers 14 amino acids. Kept here is only the CDR3 DNA, which spans 42 bases and is read in frame from base 1. Sequences KGHSH (CDR1) and LQKENI (CDR2) are obtained from the germline V gene. Here is what the overall study found, with its caveats: The 56-69-year group was small, and its depth increase did not reach significance, likely because of low power. After two AZD1222 doses, spike-specific TCR breadth and depth were significantly higher than at day 0 and than in MenACWY recipients. Conclusions about previously exposed vaccinees are limited because only a handful of AZD1222 recipients were SARS-CoV-2 seropositive at baseline. Participants were mostly white British, with more females than males. The authors suggested clonal diversity may have been underestimated. CD4 TCRs associated with the vaccine covered the entire spike protein, and the dominant responses were in regions 160-218 and 743-854. Because no samples from the day 14 peak response were available, repertoires could be characterized only after the peak T cell response. Nearly half of unique spike-specific TCRs reportedly recognized epitopes outside regions mutated in the B.1.351 and B.1.1.7 variants.

Remarks on this clone: Its specific antigen is unknown. Base quality data are lacking; no much larger clone is found one base away.

The sample's time point label, in plain terms: baseline before first vaccination. The vaccinee samples were drawn from two UK trials, COV001 and COV002, one of which was a single-blind randomized controlled phase 2/3 trial testing AZD1222 (ChAdOx1 nCoV-19) in healthy adults. For TCRbeta chain sequencing, PBMC samples from trial participants were taken at day 0 and at day 28 after the second dose. The CDR3 regions of human TCRbeta chains were analyzed by immunosequencing. Per the authors' processing: TCRs in the repertoires were compared against a reference library of SARS-CoV-2-specific TCRs that had been generated with the MIRA antigen-specificity platform. Breadth was defined as the fraction of unique TCRs that were SARS-CoV-2-associated, and depth was defined as the fraction of total T cells that were SARS-CoV-2-associated. Using the MIRA data, every spike-specific TCR was mapped to the spike region that the TCR reacted to and assigned to either a CD4 or a CD8 class. Log10-transformed breadth and depth values were compared by one-way ANOVA with Sidak's multiple comparisons tests. The source is immuneACCESS, and TCRdb retained only in-frame sequences with V and J called. Part of the clones is not carried over; for the studies checked, unresolved V genes explain less than half of this, and the remainder is unexplained. V and J calls plus clone size are reproduced from that table; the DNA served to infer D and trimming. The sample yields over 100,000 clones; about nine tenths were counted once. In total, the top ten clones hold around 24% of the sample.

The TCR originated in an adult in good health. The rearrangement combines TRBV18 with TRBJ1-1, with the D gene call left open. The sequencing here drew on peripheral blood, taken on day 0 of AZD1222 vaccination. The CDR3 is CASSPERLSPEAFF. DNA sequence: TGTGCCAGCTCACCAGAGAGGCTTTCCCCTGAAGCTTTCTTT.